The T cell receptor beta chain under discussion was sequenced for a study of T cell repertoires in cytomegalovirus infection. Across the whole study: Evidence of both CMV infection and a matching HLA type came from public TCR beta signatures. Study-wide points: It was HLA-C-restricted CMV-specific TCR beta clonotypes that dominated the response ex vivo.

TCRdb reprocessed the reads with MiXCR, giving one entry per CDR3 protein. This table has roughly 300,000 distinct CDR3 sequences, around 25% appearing once. V was cut by 3 bases and J by 10 bases, with 7 bases left in between. CDR1 and CDR2 (germline): MNHEY, SVGAGI. The CDR3 contains 11 residues. This clonotype was counted between two and nine times. Its antigen is as yet unknown. The specimen sequenced was PBMCs. The chain joins TRBV6-5 to TRBJ2-1; the D is unclear. This sequence originates from a human donor in good health (CMV status not recorded). Some clones in this sample may be carry-over from other donors' samples. The CDR3 loop reads CASSYLSEQFF. CDR3 DNA sequence: TGTGCCAGCAGTTATCTATCCGAGCAGTTCTTC.